This T cell receptor beta chain was obtained from a study of T cell repertoires in cytomegalovirus infection. Across the study: Shared public TCR beta signatures pointed to both CMV infection and a matching HLA type.

Points from the study as a whole: The ex vivo response showed dominance by HLA-C-restricted CMV-specific TCR beta clonotypes.

TCRdb passed the reads through MiXCR, listing each CDR3 protein once. Of more than 200,000 distinct CDR3 sequences in the sample, around 8.7% were seen once. This clonotype was counted between two and nine times. The target antigen is unknown. The CDR3 loop spans 13 amino acids. The germline V gene has CDR1 LGHNA and CDR2 YNFKEQ. Trimming shortened V by 4 bases and J by 6 bases, and 10 bases separated the two germline ends. The chain uses TRBV4-2 and TRBJ2-1; D is uncertain. The sample consisted of PBMCs. This sequence originates from a human donor in good health (CMV status not recorded). Some clones in this sample may be carry-over from other donors' samples. The CDR3 sequence is CASSPKEGNEQFF. The CDR3, as DNA: TGTGCCAGCAGCCCCAAGGAAGGCAATGAGCAGTTCTTC.